This T cell receptor beta chain was recovered during a study of cytomegalovirus exposure and HLA in healthy donors (dated by TCRdb to 2016 to 2017). With respect to the entire study: According to a later analysis, one platform produced both the 100 to 150 validation repertoires and the approximately 670 repertoires of the first cohort. The study was designed to test whether signatures of past pathogen exposure could be identified by cataloging public T cell receptors. A separate validation cohort of some 130 different subjects was used in addition to the roughly 670-subject first cohort. The study combined high-throughput TCR immunosequencing, statistical association of individual TCRs with disease status, and machine learning to predict cytomegalovirus infection status.

Separate from the approximately 670-subject first cohort, the validation cohort of roughly 110 subjects was the group to which the donors belonged. The protocol used for the library was the immunoSEQ multiplex PCR assay. The authors' pipeline ran thus. A statistical classification framework was built to diagnose cytomegalovirus status from the catalog of TCR beta chain sequences. Held by TCRdb, this immuneACCESS table contains in-frame sequences only and omits some clones. Under half of the omission traces to an unresolved V gene where checked; the cause of the rest is unknown. The V and J calls and clone size were taken over from that table, and D and trimming were inferred from the DNA. The sample table records about 250,000 clones; roughly nine tenths of these occur just once. In total, the top ten clones hold around 12% of the sample. The full study reports these points: In a later analysis, TCRs clustered in the first cohort were found to also tend to co-occur in the 100 to 150 validation repertoires, with 94% of cluster scores above 0. The study listed 170 or so TCR beta chains as associated with cytomegalovirus. The validation cohort had no HLA typing available for a later analysis, so co-occurrence within that cohort was assessed over all 120 or so repertoires. Most TCR sequences were observed very rarely across donors, whereas some public TCRs were present in many individuals. Cytomegalovirus status was reported to be diagnosed by the classifier with high specificity and sensitivity in both the original and validation cohorts. Three of the identified cytomegalovirus-associated TCR beta chains were confirmed in vitro to be specific for cytomegalovirus antigens. The authors suggested that the approach could potentially be generalized to other disease states and immunological phenotypes.

In this sample, this clone turned up a few times. It lacks a known antigen. No much larger clone is present one base from it, and per-base qualities are unavailable. Sequencing was performed on PBMCs. The clonotype originates from a man in his late teens or twenties in good health and CMV-seropositive.

Read as DNA, the sequence is TGTGCCTCCAGACAGGCCGGGGAGCTGTTTTTT. This gives the protein CASRQAGELFF. The chain is assembled from TRBV7-3 and TRBJ2-2; 6 matching bases give a weak D call of TRBD1. Counted from cysteine to phenylalanine, this CDR3 has 11 amino acids. Here the CDR3 DNA is all that survives: 33 bases in frame from base 1. Reading the germline V gene gives CDR1 SGHTA and CDR2 FQGTGA. At the junction V is shortened by 11 bases and J by 6 bases, with 10 bases in between.